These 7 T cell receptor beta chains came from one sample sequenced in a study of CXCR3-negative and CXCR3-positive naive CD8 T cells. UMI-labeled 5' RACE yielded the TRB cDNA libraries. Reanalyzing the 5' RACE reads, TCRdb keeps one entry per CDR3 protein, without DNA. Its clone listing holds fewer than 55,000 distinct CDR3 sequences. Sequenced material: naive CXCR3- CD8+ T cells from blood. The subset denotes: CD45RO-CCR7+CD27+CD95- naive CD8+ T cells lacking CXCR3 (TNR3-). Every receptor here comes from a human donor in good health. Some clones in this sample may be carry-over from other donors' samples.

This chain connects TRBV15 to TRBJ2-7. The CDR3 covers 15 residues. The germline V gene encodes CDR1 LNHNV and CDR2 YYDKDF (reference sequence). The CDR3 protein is CATSRDRVGIYEQYF. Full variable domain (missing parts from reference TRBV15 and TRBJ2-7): DAMVIQNPRYQVTQFGKPVTLSCSQTLNHNVMYWYQQKSSQAPKLLFHYYDKDFNNEADTPDNFQSRRPNTSFCFLDIRSPGLGDTAMYLCATSRDRVGIYEQYFGPGTRLTVT.

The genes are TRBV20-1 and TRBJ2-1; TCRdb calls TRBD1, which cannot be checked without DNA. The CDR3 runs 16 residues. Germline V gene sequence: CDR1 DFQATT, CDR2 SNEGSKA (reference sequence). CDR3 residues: CSARSRAGQGPGEQFF.

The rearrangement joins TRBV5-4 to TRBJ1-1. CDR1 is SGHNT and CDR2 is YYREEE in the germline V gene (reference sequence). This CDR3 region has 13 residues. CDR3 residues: CASSLTGNTEAFF.

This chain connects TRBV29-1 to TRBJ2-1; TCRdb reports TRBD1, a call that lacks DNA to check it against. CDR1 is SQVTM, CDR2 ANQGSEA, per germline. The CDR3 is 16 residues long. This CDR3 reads CSVELGRPSSYNEQFF.

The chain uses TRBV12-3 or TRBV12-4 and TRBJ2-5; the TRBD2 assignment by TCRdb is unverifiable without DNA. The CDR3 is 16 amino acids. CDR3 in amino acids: CASSPASGGAGETQYF.

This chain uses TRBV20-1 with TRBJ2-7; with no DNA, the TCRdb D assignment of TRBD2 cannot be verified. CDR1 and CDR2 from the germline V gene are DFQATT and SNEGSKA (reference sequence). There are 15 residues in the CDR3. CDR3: CSAPGLAGSSYEQYF.

CDR3: CSVVTISSYEQYF. This chain links TRBV29-1 with TRBJ2-7. The CDR3 runs 13 residues. Germline V CDR1 and CDR2: SQVTM, ANQGSEA.